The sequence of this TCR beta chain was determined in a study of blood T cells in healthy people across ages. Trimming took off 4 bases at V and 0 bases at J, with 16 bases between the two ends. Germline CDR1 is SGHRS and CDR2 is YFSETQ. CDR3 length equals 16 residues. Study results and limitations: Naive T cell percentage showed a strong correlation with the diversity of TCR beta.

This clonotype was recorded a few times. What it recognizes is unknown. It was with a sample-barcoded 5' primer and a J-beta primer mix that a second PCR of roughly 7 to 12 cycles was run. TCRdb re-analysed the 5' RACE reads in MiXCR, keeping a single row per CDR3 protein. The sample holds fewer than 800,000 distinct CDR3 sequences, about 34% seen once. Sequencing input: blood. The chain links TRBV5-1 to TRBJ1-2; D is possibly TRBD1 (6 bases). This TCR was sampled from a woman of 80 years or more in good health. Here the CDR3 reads CASSPGAGGSNYGYTF. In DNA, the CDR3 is TGCGCCAGCAGCCCCGGGGCGGGGGGCTCTAACTATGGCTACACCTTC. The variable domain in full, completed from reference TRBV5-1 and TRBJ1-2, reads KAGVTQTPRYLIKTRGQQVTLSCSPISGHRSVSWYQQTPGQGLQFLFEYFSETQRNKGNFPGRFSGRQFSNSRSEMNVSTLELGDSALYLCASSPGAGGSNYGYTFGSGTRLTVV.